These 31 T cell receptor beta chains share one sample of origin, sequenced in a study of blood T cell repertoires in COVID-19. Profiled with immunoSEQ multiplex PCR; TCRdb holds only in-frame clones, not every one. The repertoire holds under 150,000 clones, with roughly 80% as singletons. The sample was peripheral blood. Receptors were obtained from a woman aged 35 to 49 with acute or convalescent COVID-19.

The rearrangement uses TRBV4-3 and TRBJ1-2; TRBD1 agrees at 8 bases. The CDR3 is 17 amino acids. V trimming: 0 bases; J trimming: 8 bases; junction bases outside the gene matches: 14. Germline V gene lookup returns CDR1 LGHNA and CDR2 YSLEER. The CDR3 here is CASSQDDAPGGSYGYTF. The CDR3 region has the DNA TGCGCCAGCAGCCAAGATGACGCCCCAGGGGGCAGCTACGGCTACACCTTC.

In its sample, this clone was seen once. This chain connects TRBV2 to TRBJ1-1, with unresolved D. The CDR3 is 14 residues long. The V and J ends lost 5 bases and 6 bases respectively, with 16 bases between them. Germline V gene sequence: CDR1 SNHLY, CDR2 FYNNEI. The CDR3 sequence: CASSLPGVPPEAFF. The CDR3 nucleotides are TGTGCCAGCAGTCTACCCGGTGTTCCTCCTGAAGCTTTCTTT.

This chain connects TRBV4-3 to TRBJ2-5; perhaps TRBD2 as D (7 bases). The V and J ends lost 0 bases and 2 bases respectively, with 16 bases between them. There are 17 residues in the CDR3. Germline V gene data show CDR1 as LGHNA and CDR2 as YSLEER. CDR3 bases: TGCGCCAGCAGCCAAGATCGGGGGGCCGCCTCTCAAGAGACCCAGTACTTC. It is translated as CASSQDRGAASQETQYF.

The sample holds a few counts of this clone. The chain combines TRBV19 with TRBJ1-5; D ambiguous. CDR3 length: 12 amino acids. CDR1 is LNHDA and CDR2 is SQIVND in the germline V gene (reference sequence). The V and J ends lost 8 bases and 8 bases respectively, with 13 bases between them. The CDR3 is CASGEFFKPQHF. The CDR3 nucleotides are TGTGCCAGTGGGGAGTTTTTCAAGCCCCAGCATTTT.

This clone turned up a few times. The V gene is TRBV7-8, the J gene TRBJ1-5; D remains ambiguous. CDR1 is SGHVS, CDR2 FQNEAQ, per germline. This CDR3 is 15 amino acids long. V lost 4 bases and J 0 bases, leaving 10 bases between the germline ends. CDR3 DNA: TGTGCCAGCAGCTCTGGTGACTATAGCAATCAGCCCCAGCATTTT. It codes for CASSSGDYSNQPQHF.

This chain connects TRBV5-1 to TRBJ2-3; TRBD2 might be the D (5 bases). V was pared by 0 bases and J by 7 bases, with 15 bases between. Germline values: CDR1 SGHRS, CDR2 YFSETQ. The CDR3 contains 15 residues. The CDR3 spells CASSLVTNPVNTQYF. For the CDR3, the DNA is TGCGCCAGCAGCTTGGTGACTAACCCAGTCAATACGCAGTATTTT.

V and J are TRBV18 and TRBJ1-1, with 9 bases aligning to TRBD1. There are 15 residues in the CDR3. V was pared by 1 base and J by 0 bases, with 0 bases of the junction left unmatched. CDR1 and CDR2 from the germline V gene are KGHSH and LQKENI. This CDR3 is CASSPRDRVNTEAFF. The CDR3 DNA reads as TGTGCCAGCTCACCACGGGACAGGGTGAACACTGAAGCTTTCTTT.

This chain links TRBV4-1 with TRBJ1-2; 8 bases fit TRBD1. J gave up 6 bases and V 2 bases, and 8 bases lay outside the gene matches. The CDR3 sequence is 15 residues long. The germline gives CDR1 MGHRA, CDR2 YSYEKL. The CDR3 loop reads CASSQSTTGVHGYTF. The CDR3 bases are TGCGCCAGCAGCCAAAGCACGACAGGGGTGCATGGCTACACCTTC.

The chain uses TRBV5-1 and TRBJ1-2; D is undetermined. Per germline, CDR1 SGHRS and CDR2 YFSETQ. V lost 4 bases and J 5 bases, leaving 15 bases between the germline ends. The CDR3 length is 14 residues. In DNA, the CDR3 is TGCGCCAGCAGCCCCGGCCAGGTTTCTTATGGCTACACCTTC. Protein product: CASSPGQVSYGYTF. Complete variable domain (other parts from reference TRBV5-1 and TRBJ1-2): KAGVTQTPRYLIKTRGQQVTLSCSPISGHRSVSWYQQTPGQGLQFLFEYFSETQRNKGNFPGRFSGRQFSNSRSEMNVSTLELGDSALYLCASSPGQVSYGYTFGSGTRLTVV.

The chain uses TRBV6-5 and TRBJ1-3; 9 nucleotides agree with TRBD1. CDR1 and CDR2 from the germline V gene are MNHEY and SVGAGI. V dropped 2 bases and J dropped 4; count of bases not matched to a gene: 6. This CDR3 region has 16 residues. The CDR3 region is CASSYGTGPSGNTIYF. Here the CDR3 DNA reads TGTGCCAGCAGTTACGGGACAGGGCCTTCGGGAAACACCATATATTTT.

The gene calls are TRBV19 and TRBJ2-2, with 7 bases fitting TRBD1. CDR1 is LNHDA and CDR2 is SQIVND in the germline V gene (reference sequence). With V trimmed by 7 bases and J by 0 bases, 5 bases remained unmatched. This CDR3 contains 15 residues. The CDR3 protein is CASITGATNTGELFF. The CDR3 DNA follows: TGTGCCAGTATCACAGGGGCGACGAACACCGGGGAGCTGTTTTTT.

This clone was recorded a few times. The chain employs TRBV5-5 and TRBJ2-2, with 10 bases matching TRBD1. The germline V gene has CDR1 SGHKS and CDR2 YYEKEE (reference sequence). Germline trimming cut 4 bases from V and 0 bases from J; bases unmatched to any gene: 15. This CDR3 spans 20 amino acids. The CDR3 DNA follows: TGTGCCAGCAGCCTCGCTTCAGGGACAGGGGTTACAGCGAACACCGGGGAGCTGTTTTTT. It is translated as CASSLASGTGVTANTGELFF.

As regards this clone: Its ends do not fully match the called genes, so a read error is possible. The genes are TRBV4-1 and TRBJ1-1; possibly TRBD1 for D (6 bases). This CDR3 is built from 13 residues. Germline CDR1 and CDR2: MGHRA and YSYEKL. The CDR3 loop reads CASSYGQNSEAFF. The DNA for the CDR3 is TGCGCCAGCAGCTACGGACAGAACTCTGAAGCTTTCTTT.

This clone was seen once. CDR3 sequence (DNA): TGTGCTAGTGGTTTGGCTAAGAAATCTGGGGCCAACGTCCTGACTTTC. This sequence encodes CASGLAKKSGANVLTF. The rearrangement uses TRBV12-5 and TRBJ2-6; unclear D gene. This CDR3 contains 16 residues. The germline CDR1 and CDR2 sequences are LGHNT and FRNRAP. Deletions cut 1 base from V and 1 base from J, with 8 bases between.

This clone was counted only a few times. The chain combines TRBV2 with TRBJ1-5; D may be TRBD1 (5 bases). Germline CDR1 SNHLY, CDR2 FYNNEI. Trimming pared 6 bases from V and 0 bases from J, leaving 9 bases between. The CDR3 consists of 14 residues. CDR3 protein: CASRSGNSNQPQHF. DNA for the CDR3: TGTGCCAGCAGATCAGGGAATAGCAATCAGCCCCAGCATTTT. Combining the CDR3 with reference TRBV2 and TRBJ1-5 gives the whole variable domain EPEVTQTPSHQVTQMGQEVILRCVPISNHLYFYWYRQILGQKVEFLVSFYNNEISEKSEIFDDQFSVERPDGSNFTLKIRSTKLEDSAMYFCASRSGNSNQPQHFGDGTRLSIL.

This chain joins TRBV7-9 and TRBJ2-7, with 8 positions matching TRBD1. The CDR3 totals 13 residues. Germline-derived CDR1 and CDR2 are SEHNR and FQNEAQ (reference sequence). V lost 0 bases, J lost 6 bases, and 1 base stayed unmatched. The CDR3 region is CASSLATGVEQYF. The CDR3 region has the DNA TGTGCCAGCAGCTTAGCGACAGGGGTCGAGCAGTACTTC.

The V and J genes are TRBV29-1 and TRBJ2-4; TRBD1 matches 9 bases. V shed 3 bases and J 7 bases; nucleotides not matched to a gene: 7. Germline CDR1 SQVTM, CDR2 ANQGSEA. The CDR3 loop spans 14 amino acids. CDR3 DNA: TGCAGCGTTGATCCGGGACAGGGTTCGAACATTCAGTACTTC. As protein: CSVDPGQGSNIQYF.

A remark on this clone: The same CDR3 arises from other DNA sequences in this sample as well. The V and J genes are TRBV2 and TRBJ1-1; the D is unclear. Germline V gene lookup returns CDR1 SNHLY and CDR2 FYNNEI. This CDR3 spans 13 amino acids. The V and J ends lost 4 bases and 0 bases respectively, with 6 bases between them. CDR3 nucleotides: TGTGCCAGCAGTGTTCAGGTGAACACTGAAGCTTTCTTT. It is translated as CASSVQVNTEAFF.

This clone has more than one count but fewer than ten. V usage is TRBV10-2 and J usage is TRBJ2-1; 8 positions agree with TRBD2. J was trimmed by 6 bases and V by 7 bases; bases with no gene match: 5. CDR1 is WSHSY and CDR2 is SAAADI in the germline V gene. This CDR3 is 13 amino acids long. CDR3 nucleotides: TGCGCCAGCATGTGGACTAGCAGCAATGAGCAGTTCTTC. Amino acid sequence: CASMWTSSNEQFF.

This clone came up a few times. CDR3 coding DNA: TGTGCCAGCAGTTACAGGGTTTCAGCCGACCGACCATCATTGGGGGAAAAACTGTTTTTT. It translates to CASSYRVSADRPSLGEKLFF. The chain links TRBV2 to TRBJ1-4; tentative D call: TRBD1 (6 bases). CDR3 length equals 20 residues. Trimming cost V 5 bases and J 8 bases, with 33 bases left between them. Germline-derived CDR1 and CDR2 are SNHLY and FYNNEI.

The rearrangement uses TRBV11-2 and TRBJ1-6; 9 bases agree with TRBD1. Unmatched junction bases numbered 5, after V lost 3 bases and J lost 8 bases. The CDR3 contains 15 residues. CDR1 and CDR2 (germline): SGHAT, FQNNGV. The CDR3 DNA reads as TGTGCCAGCAGCTTGGCCGGGACAGGGCATTCACCCCTCCACTTT. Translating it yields CASSLAGTGHSPLHF.

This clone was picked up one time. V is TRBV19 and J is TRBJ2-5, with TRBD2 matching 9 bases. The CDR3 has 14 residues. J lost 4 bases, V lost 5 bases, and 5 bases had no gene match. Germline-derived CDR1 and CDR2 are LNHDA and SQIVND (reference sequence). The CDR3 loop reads CASSRRGGLETQYF. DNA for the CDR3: TGTGCCAGTAGTCGGCGGGGGGGCCTAGAGACCCAGTACTTC.

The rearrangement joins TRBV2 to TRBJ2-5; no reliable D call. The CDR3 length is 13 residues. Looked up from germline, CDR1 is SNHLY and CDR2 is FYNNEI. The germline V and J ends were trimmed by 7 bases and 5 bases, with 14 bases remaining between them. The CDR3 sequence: CASTVLSVETQYF. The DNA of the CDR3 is TGTGCCAGCACCGTGCTGAGTGTGGAGACCCAGTACTTC.

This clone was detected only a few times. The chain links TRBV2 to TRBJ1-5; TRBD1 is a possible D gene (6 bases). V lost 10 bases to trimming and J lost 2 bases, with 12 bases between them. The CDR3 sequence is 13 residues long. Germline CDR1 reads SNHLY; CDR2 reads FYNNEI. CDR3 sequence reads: CAIGQRGNQPQHF. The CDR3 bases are TGTGCCATCGGACAGAGGGGCAATCAGCCCCAGCATTTT.

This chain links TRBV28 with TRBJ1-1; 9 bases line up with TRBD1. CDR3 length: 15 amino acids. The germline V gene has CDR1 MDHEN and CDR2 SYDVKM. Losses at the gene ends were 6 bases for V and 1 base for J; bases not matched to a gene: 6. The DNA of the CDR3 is TGTGCCAGCAGGGAGCGGACAGGGGAGAACACTGAAGCTTTCTTT. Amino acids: CASRERTGENTEAFF. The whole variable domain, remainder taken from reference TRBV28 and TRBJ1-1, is DVKVTQSSRYLVKRTGEKVFLECVQDMDHENMFWYRQDPGLGLRLIYFSYDVKMKEKGDIPEGYSVSREKKERFSLILESASTNQTSMYLCASRERTGENTEAFFGQGTRLTVV.

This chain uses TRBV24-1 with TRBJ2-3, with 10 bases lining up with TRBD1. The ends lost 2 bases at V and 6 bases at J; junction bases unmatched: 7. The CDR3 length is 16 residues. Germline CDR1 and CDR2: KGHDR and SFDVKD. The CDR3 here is CATSDSRQGAGDTQYF. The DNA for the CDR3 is TGTGCCACCAGTGATTCAAGACAGGGGGCCGGGGATACGCAGTATTTT.

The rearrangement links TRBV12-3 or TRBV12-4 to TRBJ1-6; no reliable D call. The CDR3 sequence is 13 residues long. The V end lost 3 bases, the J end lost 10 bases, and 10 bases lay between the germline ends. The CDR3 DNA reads TGTGCCAGCAGTTTTGTTCGGAGATCACCCCTCCACTTT. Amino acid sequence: CASSFVRRSPLHF.

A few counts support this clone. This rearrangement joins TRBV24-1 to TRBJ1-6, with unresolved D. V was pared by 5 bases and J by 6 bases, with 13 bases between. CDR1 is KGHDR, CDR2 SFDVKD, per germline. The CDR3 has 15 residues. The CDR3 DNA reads TGTGCCACCAGTGGACGAGGAGCCGGTAATTCACCCCTCCACTTT. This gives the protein CATSGRGAGNSPLHF.

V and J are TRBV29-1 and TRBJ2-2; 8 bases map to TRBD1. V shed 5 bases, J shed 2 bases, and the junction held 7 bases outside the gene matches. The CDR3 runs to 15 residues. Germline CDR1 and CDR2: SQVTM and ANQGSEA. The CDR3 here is CSVRTGLENTGELFF. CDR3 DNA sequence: TGCAGCGTTAGGACAGGGCTGGAAAACACCGGGGAGCTGTTTTTT.

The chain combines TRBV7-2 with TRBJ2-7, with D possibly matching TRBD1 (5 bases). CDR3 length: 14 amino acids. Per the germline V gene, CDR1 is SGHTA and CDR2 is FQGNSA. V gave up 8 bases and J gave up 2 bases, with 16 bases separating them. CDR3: CASSKPQGPYEQYF. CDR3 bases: TGTGCCAGCTCGAAGCCCCAGGGCCCCTACGAGCAGTACTTC. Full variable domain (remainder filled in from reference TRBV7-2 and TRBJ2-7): GAGVSQSPSNKVTEKGKDVELRCDPISGHTALYWYRQSLGQGLEFLIYFQGNSAPDKSGLPSDRFSAERTGGSVSTLTIQRTQQEDSAVYLCASSKPQGPYEQYFGPGTRLTVT.

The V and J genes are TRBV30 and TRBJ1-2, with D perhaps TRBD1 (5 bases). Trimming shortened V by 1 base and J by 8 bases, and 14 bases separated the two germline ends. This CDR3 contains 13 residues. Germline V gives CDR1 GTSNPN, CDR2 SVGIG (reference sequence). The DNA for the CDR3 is TGTGCCTGGAGTGGCGGCGGGGCGAGGGGCTACACCTTC. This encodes CAWSGGGARGYTF.